This entry is about one T cell receptor (beta chain). Per the germline V gene, CDR1 is SGHDT and CDR2 is YYEEEE. The CDR3 covers 16 residues. Unmatched junction bases numbered 13, after V lost 4 bases and J lost 4 bases. This entry is derived from a study of early T cells in non-severe SARS-CoV-2 infection. Study in general: The study sequenced bulk RNA from unsorted whole blood, with chains unpaired.

TCRdb ran MiXCR on the 5' RACE reads and lists one entry per CDR3 protein. Altogether 35,000 to 40,000 distinct CDR3 sequences are present, 5.3% being singletons, with the ten largest covering around 27%. This chain uses TRBV5-6 with TRBJ2-5, with 7 bases aligning to TRBD1. The clonotype comes from an adult who was a healthcare worker with PCR-confirmed SARS-CoV-2 infection or an uninfected control (not recorded which). Sequencing was done on a sample of whole blood. The CDR3 DNA follows: TGTGCCAGCAGCCTTGGACAGGCTATTTCACGAGAGACCCAGTACTTC. It translates to CASSLGQAISRETQYF.